Shown below are 20 T cell receptor beta chains from a single sample sequenced in a study of cytomegalovirus exposure and HLA in healthy donors. Both 60 Vbeta primers and 13 Jbeta primers went into the PCR. Libraries were prepared by immunoSEQ multiplex PCR; TCRdb keeps only in-frame clonotypes and omits some of them. The data show approximately 220,000 clones, 60% to 80% seen once. The sample comprised PBMCs. Receptor source: a male donor in good health and CMV-seronegative.

V gene TRBV4-3 combines with J gene TRBJ2-3; a weak D match, TRBD2 (6 bases). The CDR3 runs 15 residues. In germline, CDR1 is LGHNA, CDR2 YSLEER. Trimming shortened V by 0 bases and J by 3 bases, and 10 bases separated the two germline ends. The CDR3 reads CASSQDREATDTQYF. The CDR3 nucleotides read TGCGCCAGCAGCCAAGACAGGGAGGCGACAGATACGCAGTATTTT.

V gene TRBV4-3 combines with J gene TRBJ2-1; D perhaps matches TRBD1 (6 bases). The CDR3 runs 17 residues. The germline gives CDR1 LGHNA, CDR2 YSLEER. The V end lost 1 base, the J end lost 8 bases, and 21 bases lay between the germline ends. This CDR3 is CASSQGRSGTRLDEQFF. As DNA, the CDR3 is TGCGCCAGCAGCCAAGGACGATCCGGGACAAGGTTAGATGAGCAGTTCTTC.

V and J are TRBV2 and TRBJ2-2; a weak D match, TRBD2 (5 bases). The CDR3 loop spans 16 amino acids. V lost 4 bases and J lost 6, with 18 bases in between. Germline V gene data show CDR1 as SNHLY and CDR2 as FYNNEI. CDR3 sequence reads: CASSGTGTPGSGELFF. The CDR3 bases are TGTGCCAGCAGTGGCACGGGAACCCCCGGGTCCGGGGAGCTGTTTTTT.

V and J are TRBV4-2 and TRBJ1-3; D gene uncertain. In germline, CDR1 is LGHNA, CDR2 YNFKEQ. There are 16 residues in the CDR3. V was shortened by 1 base and J by 7 bases, with 17 bases between the two germline ends. As DNA, the CDR3 is TGTGCCAGCAGCCAAGTACCCCCTGAGCCGGGGAACACCATATATTTT. It specifies CASSQVPPEPGNTIYF.

The genes are TRBV13 and TRBJ1-2; the match to TRBD1 covers 10 bases. J lost 3 bases, V lost 3 bases, and 10 bases had no gene match. Per germline, CDR1 PRHDT and CDR2 FYEKMQ (reference sequence). CDR3 length: 17 amino acids. The CDR3 spells CASSFRATGTGDYGYTF. DNA for the CDR3: TGTGCCAGCAGCTTTCGGGCGACCGGGACAGGGGACTATGGCTACACCTTC.

The rearrangement joins TRBV9 to TRBJ2-2, with 8 bases lining up with TRBD2. V lost 2 bases to trimming and J lost 4 bases; unmatched junction nucleotides: 4. The germline V gene has CDR1 SGDLS and CDR2 YYNGEE. CDR3 length equals 15 residues. The DNA of the CDR3 is TGTGCCAGCAGCGTCAAGCGGGAGTTCACCGGGGAGCTGTTTTTT. Translated: CASSVKREFTGELFF.

The chain joins TRBV30 to TRBJ2-5, with D perhaps TRBD1 (6 bases). Between the trimmed V and J ends, which lost 5 bases and 1 base, there was a span of 17 bases. Germline V gene sequence: CDR1 GTSNPN, CDR2 SVGIG (reference sequence). The CDR3 is 15 amino acids. This CDR3 reads CAWDQQGSSQETQYF. CDR3 coding DNA: TGTGCCTGGGACCAACAGGGAAGCAGCCAAGAGACCCAGTACTTC.

This chain joins TRBV27 and TRBJ2-3; D perhaps matches TRBD2 (6 bases). Germline V gives CDR1 MNHEY, CDR2 SMNVEV (reference sequence). CDR3 length equals 16 residues. The V gene lost 5 bases and the J gene lost 5 bases, with 20 bases spanning the gap. The CDR3 loop reads CASSPTGGFIGDTQYF. CDR3 DNA: TGTGCCAGCAGTCCGACCGGGGGTTTTATTGGAGATACGCAGTATTTT.

The rearrangement joins TRBV2 to TRBJ2-3, with 10 bases that match TRBD2. V dropped 11 bases and J dropped 8; count of bases not matched to a gene: 13. Per germline, CDR1 SNHLY and CDR2 FYNNEI. This CDR3 spans 14 amino acids. The CDR3 region has the DNA TGTGCCGGCTCTAGCGGGGGAGCAGGGGTTACGCAGTATTTT. Its protein is CAGSSGGAGVTQYF.

This clone appeared a few times. The V gene is TRBV7-9, the J gene TRBJ2-7; 7 bases fit TRBD1. The germline V gene has CDR1 SEHNR and CDR2 FQNEAQ (reference sequence). J was trimmed by 2 bases and V by 8 bases; bases with no gene match: 3. The CDR3 extends over 12 amino acids. CDR3 loop: CASLDRTYEQYF. The CDR3 DNA reads as TGTGCCAGCTTGGACAGGACCTACGAGCAGTACTTC.

V usage is TRBV14 and J usage is TRBJ1-3; D is ambiguous. This CDR3 spans 13 amino acids. The germline V gene has CDR1 SGHDN and CDR2 FVKESK. V lost 0 bases to trimming and J lost 7 bases, with 7 bases between them. The CDR3 nucleotides read TGTGCCAGCAGCCAAGAGACGAGGAACACCATATATTTT. Residues: CASSQETRNTIYF.

The rearrangement joins TRBV28 to TRBJ1-1; D remains ambiguous. The V and J ends lost 6 bases and 0 bases respectively, with 11 bases between them. The CDR3 loop spans 14 amino acids. Germline V gives CDR1 MDHEN, CDR2 SYDVKM. CDR3 coding DNA: TGTGCCAGCAGACCGATGCGGGTGAACACTGAAGCTTTCTTT. This codes for CASRPMRVNTEAFF.

This rearrangement joins TRBV9 to TRBJ2-1; 9 bases agree with TRBD1. CDR3 length equals 15 residues. Germline trimming cut 3 bases from V and 8 bases from J; bases unmatched to any gene: 9. Looked up from germline, CDR1 is SGDLS and CDR2 is YYNGEE. The CDR3 DNA is TGTGCCAGCAGCGACCGGGACAGGGAATTCGATGAGCAGTTCTTC. Translation gives CASSDRDREFDEQFF.

The rearrangement links TRBV14 to TRBJ1-2, with D possibly matching TRBD1 (6 bases). Germline V lookup: CDR1 SGHDN, CDR2 FVKESK. The CDR3 loop spans 14 amino acids. V lost 1 base to trimming and J lost 6 bases, with 12 bases between them. The CDR3: CASSQVLQGDGYTF. CDR3 nucleotides: TGTGCCAGCAGCCAAGTATTACAGGGCGATGGCTACACCTTC.

In DNA form, the CDR3 reads TGTGCCAGCAGCCCCAGACAGGTTACCTCGGTGAACACTGAAGCTTTCTTT. Its protein product is CASSPRQVTSVNTEAFF. The gene calls are TRBV7-8 and TRBJ1-1, with a tentative D call TRBD1 (6 bases). The CDR3 length is 17 residues. Germline V lookup: CDR1 SGHVS, CDR2 FQNEAQ. V lost 5 bases and J 0 bases, leaving 19 bases between the germline ends.

V and J are TRBV19 and TRBJ2-3, with 8 bases lining up with TRBD1. The CDR3 length is 15 residues. Losses at the gene ends were 4 bases for V and 4 bases for J; bases not matched to a gene: 7. Germline V gives CDR1 LNHDA, CDR2 SQIVND (reference sequence). CDR3 amino acids: CASSKTGVRADTQYF. The CDR3 bases are TGTGCCAGTAGTAAGACAGGGGTACGGGCAGATACGCAGTATTTT.

The rearrangement joins TRBV7-2 to TRBJ2-3; 11 bases agree with TRBD1. Trimming at V came to 6 bases and at J to 4 bases, leaving 3 bases not matched to a gene. Germline CDR1 and CDR2: SGHTA and FQGNSA. This CDR3 comprises 14 residues. The CDR3 here is CASRRTGGPDTQYF. The CDR3 DNA reads TGTGCCAGCAGGCGGACAGGGGGCCCAGATACGCAGTATTTT.

This clone was seen only a few times. This chain joins TRBV27 and TRBJ2-7; 10 bases agree with TRBD1. CDR1 and CDR2 (germline): MNHEY, SMNVEV (reference sequence). The CDR3 consists of 16 residues. V lost 3 bases to trimming and J lost 3 bases; unmatched junction nucleotides: 8. CDR3 coding DNA: TGTGCCAGCAGTTTGAGGACAGGGGGGGACCACTACGAGCAGTACTTC. It specifies CASSLRTGGDHYEQYF.

CDR3 nucleotides: TGTGCCAGCAGCTTGACTAGGACAGGGGGCGTTGAAGCTTTCTTT. Translated, it gives CASSLTRTGGVEAFF. The J gene is TRBJ1-1, the V gene TRBV7-9; 11 positions agree with TRBD1. The CDR3 contains 15 residues. V lost 3 bases, J lost 7 bases, and 7 bases stayed unmatched. Germline V gene sequence: CDR1 SEHNR, CDR2 FQNEAQ (reference sequence).

This clone was counted once. The J gene is TRBJ1-3, the V gene TRBV5-5; D is ambiguous. The CDR3 is 15 amino acids. Germline V gene lookup returns CDR1 SGHKS and CDR2 YYEKEE (reference sequence). Trimming took 0 bases from V and 0 from J, leaving 7 bases between them. This CDR3 is CASSLDILSGNTIYF. In DNA form, the CDR3 reads TGTGCCAGCAGCTTGGATATCCTCTCTGGAAACACCATATATTTT. Full variable domain (rest looked up from reference TRBV5-5 and TRBJ1-3): DAGVTQSPTHLIKTRGQQVTLRCSPISGHKSVSWYQQVLGQGPQFIFQYYEKEERGRGNFPDRFSARQFPNYSSELNVNALLLGDSALYLCASSLDILSGNTIYFGEGSWLTVV.